This TCR beta chain was retrieved from a study of synovial regulatory T cells in juvenile arthritis. Study results and limitations: Synovial Tregs shared more CDR3 sequences with iaTregs than other blood Tregs. iaTreg TCR repertoires were largely private across patients and partially overlapped synovial Teff and blood CPL. Blood Treg cells that were inflammation-associated showed lower TCR diversity than other blood Treg cells.

Judged by frequency, this clone is medium-sized (0.01 to 0.1%). The antigen is not known. The CDR3 has 14 amino acids. Nucleotide data are not available. The germline V gene encodes CDR1 MNHNY and CDR2 SVGAGI (reference sequence). Method: immunoSEQ multiplex PCR; TCRdb's copy keeps in-frame clones and lacks some. Its listing shows approximately 9,500 clones. V gene TRBV6-6 combines with J gene TRBJ2-3; TCRdb's D call, TRBD2, is unchecked because there is no DNA. The sample consisted of Treg cells from blood. The subset: remaining (HLA-DR-negative) circulating blood Treg cells. The receptor was derived from a donor younger than 30 with juvenile idiopathic arthritis. The CDR3 here is CASSSGLSTDTQYF.